This T cell receptor beta chain was sequenced during a study of Graves' ophthalmopathy and Graves' hyperthyroidism. Study-wide context: The authors collected peripheral blood at initial diagnosis, before any treatment.

Other autoimmune diseases, uncontrolled infections, pregnancy or lactation led to the exclusion of patients. Someone took the PBMCs out of 8.5 to 10 ml of fresh peripheral blood. The authors amplified TCR beta CDR3 regions, and they did so from RNA transcripts for repertoire sequencing. Scientists carried out first-round RT-PCR using HTBI primers and then a second-round multiplex PCR. MiXCR, applied by TCRdb to the multiplex PCR reads, yields one record per CDR3 protein. The sample shows roughly 500,000 distinct CDR3 sequences, around an eighth of them seen only once. The sample holds many counts of this clonotype. This sequence was found in a woman between 25 and 40 years old with Graves' ophthalmopathy. Material for sequencing was blood.

This CDR3 reads CASSQKGHSLEAFF. The CDR3 DNA reads TGTGCCAGCAGCCAGAAGGGACACTCACTCGAAGCTTTCTTT. J is TRBJ1-1 and V is TRBV6-1, with TRBD1 as a possible D gene (6 bases). Trimming shortened V by 6 bases and J by 8 bases, and 19 bases separated the two germline ends. The length of the CDR3 is 14 residues. Germline-derived CDR1 and CDR2 are MNHNS and SASEGT.